This T cell receptor (beta chain) was captured by sequencing in a study of shared clonotypes between healthy human individuals. The study, taken as a whole, reports: Despite large depth, rarefaction showed incomplete sorted-subset sequencing. Clonotypes shared by all four donors outscored non-shared clonotypes in generation probability.

Regarding this clone: Its specificity is not known.

The CDR3 runs 13 residues. Germline CDR1 SGHRS, CDR2 YFSETQ. V dropped 4 bases and J dropped 7 bases, with 14 bases sitting between them. The assay used deep level. Every subset had its genomic DNA shared out evenly among several immunoSEQ plates. Clones were read by immunoSEQ multiplex PCR, and TCRdb kept only the in-frame ones, dropping some. Here the sample spans about 380,000 clones, 96% being singletons. The rearrangement joins TRBV5-1 to TRBJ1-1, with TRBD1 as a possible D gene (6 bases). The sequence derives from a man aged 30 to 39 in good health. Sample: memory CD8+ T cells sorted from blood. As to subset: CD45RO+ cells pooled with CCR7-negative TemRA cells. CDR3 DNA: TGCGCCAGCAGCATGGACAGCTTACTTGAAGCTTTCTTT. Protein sequence: CASSMDSLLEAFF.